This is a list of T cell receptor beta chains from one sample in a study of blood T cell repertoires in COVID-19. The assay was immunoSEQ multiplex PCR, and TCRdb's table has in-frame clones only and misses some. The data hold some 210,000 clones, with roughly 84% observed a single time. The specimen was peripheral blood. These receptors originate from a woman in her 40s who had recovered from COVID-19. Both conserved end residues are part of each CDR3. Each record gives: clone size, J gene, V gene, D gene, CDR3 DNA, CDR3 protein. D genes are given only for firm matches. Clone size, where shown, is once, few, many, or a class for clones that have expanded.

NA TRBJ2-1 TRBV20-1 NA TGCAGTGCTACTATTTACAATGAGCAGTTCTTC CSATIYNEQFF
NA TRBJ2-7 TRBV5-4 TRBD2 TGTGCCAGCAGCGTGAGACCGAGCGGGGAGATCTCCGAGCAGTACTTC CASSVRPSGEISEQYF
once TRBJ1-6 TRBV4-2 NA TGTGCCAGCAGCCAAGATAGCAGGGATGGTTCACCCCTCCACTTT CASSQDSRDGSPLHF
NA TRBJ2-7 TRBV12-3/TRBV12-4 NA TGTGCCAGCAGTTCGTCAGTTGCCTACGAGCAGTACTTC CASSSSVAYEQYF
NA TRBJ2-2 TRBV30 NA TGTGCCTGGAGTGCCGCCCGGACAGTGAACACCGGGGAGCTGTTTTTT CAWSAARTVNTGELFF
NA TRBJ2-7 TRBV6-6 NA TGTGCCAGCAGTTACTCACTAGACCTGTACGAGCAGTACTTC CASSYSLDLYEQYF
NA TRBJ2-7 TRBV7-8 TRBD1 TGTGCCAGCAGCTTATGGGACAGCTACGAGCAGTACTTC CASSLWDSYEQYF
NA TRBJ2-5 TRBV24-1 NA TGTGCCACCAGTGATTTGCAGGAGGGGTCGTACCAAGAGACCCAGTACTTC CATSDLQEGSYQETQYF
NA TRBJ2-1 TRBV6-4 NA TGTGCCAGCAGCCGGGACTGGGCCGGTGAGCAGTTCTTC CASSRDWAGEQFF
NA TRBJ1-3 TRBV19 TRBD1 TGTGCCAGCACACAGGGGGTTATAGGAAACACCATATATTTT CASTQGVIGNTIYF
NA TRBJ2-5 TRBV5-1 TRBD1 TGCGCCAGCAGGTGGACAGGTTTTTTACAAGAGACCCAGTACTTC CASRWTGFLQETQYF
NA TRBJ2-1 TRBV9 NA TGTGCCAGCAGCGTAGATGGCGGGGCCTACAATGAGCAGTTCTTC CASSVDGGAYNEQFF
NA TRBJ1-6 TRBV19 TRBD1 TGTGCCAGTAGTCAAACAGGGGGCTCATCACCCCTCCACTTT CASSQTGGSSPLHF
NA TRBJ1-1 TRBV19 TRBD1 TGTGCCAGTAGGACTTCCGGGACAGCGAACACTGAAGCTTTCTTT CASRTSGTANTEAFF
NA TRBJ2-2 TRBV15 NA TGTGCCACCAGCAGAGATCGGGACACGAACACCGGGGAGCTGTTTTTT CATSRDRDTNTGELFF
NA TRBJ2-7 TRBV6-5 TRBD2 TGTGCCAGCAGTTACTCCCTAGCGGGACCAACCTACGAGCAGTACTTC CASSYSLAGPTYEQYF
NA TRBJ1-1 TRBV11-3 NA TGTGCCAGCAGCCAGGGACATCTGGGCACTGAAGCTTTCTTT CASSQGHLGTEAFF
NA TRBJ2-1 TRBV3-1/TRBV3-2 TRBD2 TGTGCCAGCAGCCTCGGGACTAGCGGGAGTATCCCTAATGAGCAGTTCTTC CASSLGTSGSIPNEQFF
NA TRBJ2-1 TRBV5-1 TRBD2 TGCGCCAGCAGCTTGGTAGCTAGCGGGAGGTACAATGAGCAGTTCTTC CASSLVASGRYNEQFF
NA TRBJ2-1 TRBV10-3 TRBD2 TGTGCCATCACGCCGGGAGGACTCTACAATGAGCAGTTCTTC CAITPGGLYNEQFF
NA TRBJ2-1 TRBV5-1 TRBD1 TGCGCCAGCAGCTTGGCCGGGCGAGGGGGCAGTGAGCAGTTCTTC CASSLAGRGGSEQFF
NA TRBJ1-2 TRBV27 TRBD1 TGTGCCAGCAGTTTATCTTCCGGGACAGGGTATGGCTACACCTTC CASSLSSGTGYGYTF
NA TRBJ1-1 TRBV19 TRBD1 TGTGCCAGTAGTATCCGGACAGGAACCATGAACACTGAAGCTTTCTTT CASSIRTGTMNTEAFF